The 9 T cell receptor beta chains given below trace back to one sample, sequenced in a study of blood T cell repertoires in COVID-19 (dated by TCRdb to the early 2020s). Library generation was performed with the immunoSEQ multiplex PCR assay. Entries here come from immuneACCESS through TCRdb and include only in-frame sequences with V and J called. Some clones fail to appear in such tables; in the studies checked, an unresolved V gene covers under half of the shortfall, and the cause of the remainder is unknown. In this sample the table shows fewer than 200,000 clones, about 85% of which occur a single time. The ten largest clones capture approximately 5.1% of the sample. Sequenced input: PBMCs or T cells enriched from blood (not recorded which). These receptors were taken from a woman in her thirties or forties with acute COVID-19.

The chain has TRBV2 and TRBJ1-2; D is perhaps TRBD1 (6 bases). CDR1 SNHLY and CDR2 FYNNEI come from the germline V gene. The CDR3 loop spans 14 amino acids. Trimming removed 8 bases at V and 4 bases at J, with 17 bases between. The CDR3 nucleotides are TGTGCCAGCCACTTGGGACATGGAGTCTATGGCTACACCTTC. Protein: CASHLGHGVYGYTF.

This chain connects TRBV2 to TRBJ1-1; D might be TRBD1 (6 bases). V gave up 4 bases and J gave up 5 bases, with 14 bases separating them. From germline, CDR1 is SNHLY and CDR2 FYNNEI. CDR3 length: 14 amino acids. CDR3 protein: CASSAGVGLTEAFF. CDR3 nucleotide sequence: TGTGCCAGCAGTGCAGGGGTAGGGTTGACTGAAGCTTTCTTT.

The gene calls are TRBV3-1 (or the pseudogene TRBV3-2) and TRBJ1-3; D perhaps matches TRBD1 (5 bases). Germline V CDR1 and CDR2: LGHDT, YNNKEL (reference sequence). The germline V and J ends were trimmed by 0 bases and 0 bases, with 18 bases remaining between them. This CDR3 has 19 amino acids. CDR3 amino acids: CASSQEGRTLISSGNTIYF. CDR3 DNA sequence: TGTGCCAGCAGCCAAGAGGGCAGGACACTGATCAGCTCTGGAAACACCATATATTTT.

The rearrangement joins TRBV7-3 to TRBJ1-1; the D gene is possibly TRBD1 (6 bases). Germline CDR1 reads SGHTA; CDR2 reads FQGTGA. Trimming stripped 1 base from V and 1 base from J, with 10 bases between. The CDR3 totals 15 residues. CDR3 region: CASSLNGQPNTEAFF. In DNA form, the CDR3 reads TGTGCCAGCAGCTTAAACGGACAGCCGAACACTGAAGCTTTCTTT.

The chain joins TRBV6-2 or TRBV6-3 to TRBJ2-6; D ambiguous. Germline CDR1 reads MNHEY; CDR2 reads SVGEGT. V was shortened by 7 bases and J by 1 base, with 8 bases between the two germline ends. This CDR3 has 14 amino acids. The CDR3 sequence: CASNPGSGANVLTF. In nucleotides, the CDR3 is TGTGCCAGCAACCCCGGGTCTGGGGCCAACGTCCTGACTTTC.

This sequence joins TRBV5-1 and TRBJ2-1; 14 bases fit TRBD2. Looked up from germline, CDR1 is SGHRS and CDR2 is YFSETQ. Germline trimming cut 4 bases from V and 7 bases from J; bases unmatched to any gene: 4. The CDR3 has 15 amino acids. CDR3 DNA: TGCGCCAGCAGCATCGGGACTAGCGGGAGTAATGAGCAGTTCTTC. Protein sequence: CASSIGTSGSNEQFF.

The chain uses TRBV24-1 and TRBJ2-6; D unclear. Germline V gene lookup returns CDR1 KGHDR and CDR2 SFDVKD. The CDR3 has 18 amino acids. V lost 5 bases, J lost 0 bases, and 16 bases lay in between. CDR3 protein: CATSGSFGLGSGANVLTF. The DNA of the CDR3 is TGTGCCACCAGTGGATCCTTTGGGCTTGGCTCTGGGGCCAACGTCCTGACTTTC.

This rearrangement joins TRBV7-9 to TRBJ2-5; 9 positions match TRBD2. V trimming: 3 bases; J trimming: 3 bases; junction bases outside the gene matches: 11. The CDR3 sequence is 17 residues long. CDR1 and CDR2 from the germline V gene are SEHNR and FQNEAQ (reference sequence). The CDR3 DNA is TGTGCCAGCAGCTTGGGGCTAGCGGGAAGGGGGGAAGAGACCCAGTACTTC. This codes for CASSLGLAGRGEETQYF.

The table lists this clone with a few counts. V usage is TRBV11-2 and J usage is TRBJ2-7; 9 bases are a match to TRBD1. There are 13 residues in the CDR3. Germline V gene sequence: CDR1 SGHAT, CDR2 FQNNGV. Germline trimming cut 3 bases from V and 4 bases from J; bases unmatched to any gene: 1. CDR3 sequence (DNA): TGTGCCAGCAGCTTTGGGACAGGGTACGAGCAGTACTTC. Translating gives CASSFGTGYEQYF. Drawing the rest from reference TRBV11-2 and TRBJ2-7, the complete variable domain is EAGVAQSPRYKIIEKRQSVAFWCNPISGHATLYWYQQILGQGPKLLIQFQNNGVVDDSQLPKDRFSAERLKGVDSTLKIQPAKLEDSAVYLCASSFGTGYEQYFGPGTRLTVT.